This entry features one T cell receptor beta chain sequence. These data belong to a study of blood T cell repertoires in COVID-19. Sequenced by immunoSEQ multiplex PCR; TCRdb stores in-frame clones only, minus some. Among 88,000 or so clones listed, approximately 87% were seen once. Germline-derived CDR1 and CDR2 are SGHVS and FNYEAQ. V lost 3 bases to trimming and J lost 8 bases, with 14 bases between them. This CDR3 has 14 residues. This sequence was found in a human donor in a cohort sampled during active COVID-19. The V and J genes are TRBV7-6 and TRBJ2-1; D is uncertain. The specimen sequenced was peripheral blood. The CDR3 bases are TGTGCCAGCAGCTTTCGGTCCGTGAGAGATGAGCAGTTCTTC. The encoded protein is CASSFRSVRDEQFF. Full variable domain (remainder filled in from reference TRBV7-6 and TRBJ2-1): GAGVSQSPRYKVTKRGQDVALRCDPISGHVSLYWYRQALGQGPEFLTYFNYEAQQDKSGLPNDRFSAERPEGSISTLTIQRTEQRDSAMYRCASSFRSVRDEQFFGPGTRLTVL.